This is a list of T cell receptor beta chains from one sample in a study of shared clonotypes between healthy human individuals. The protocol was immunoSEQ multiplex PCR, while the TCRdb copy is restricted to in-frame clones and leaves out a portion. The table has about 2 million clones, 85% to 95% seen once. Sequenced: naive CD4+ T cells sorted from blood. These receptor sequences come from a man between 18 and 35 years old in good health. Each CDR3 is given with its conserved first and last residue. The D gene is left open where the match is weak.

NA,TRBV7-9,CASKQSGNTEAFF
NA,TRBV7-3,CASSLKASNSPLHF
NA,TRBV5-1,CASRDRDGFINSPLHF
TRBD1,TRBV5-6,CASSSPGTGYYEQYF
NA,TRBV11-2,CASSLVIRVGNTEAFF
NA,TRBV5-1,CASSIRTENTEAFF
TRBD1,TRBV12-5,CASVIGTDLLLNEQFF
NA,TRBV4-1,CASSQLPRETQYF
NA,TRBV7-2,CASSRLAASYNEQFF
NA,TRBV11-2,CASSLSGTTIYF
NA,TRBV19,CASSISGQGNTIYF
NA,TRBV5-1,CASSSRGWDEQYF
NA,TRBV11-2,CASSLGGGLYNEQFF
TRBD1,TRBV10-3,CAISESSTGSEKLFF
NA,TRBV2,CASQGSYEQYF
TRBD2,TRBV18,CASSPPLTSGGRWYF
NA,TRBV9,CASSVDGDTGSVQYF